A single sample is the source of the 24 T cell receptor beta chains below, sequenced in a study of lymphopenia after photon versus proton radiotherapy. Some clones are missing from TCRdb's copy, which holds only in-frame ones; the method was immunoSEQ multiplex PCR. The sample records roughly 30,000 clones, about 94% being singletons. This material consisted of peripheral blood, taken from a patient treated with photon-based radiotherapy. The receptors stem from a woman between 50 and 59 years old with cholangiocarcinoma.

The chain has TRBV7-9 and TRBJ1-6, with a possible D match to TRBD1 (5 bases). Trimming shortened V by 2 bases and J by 9 bases, and 11 bases separated the two germline ends. The CDR3 length is 14 residues. Germline CDR1 is SEHNR and CDR2 is FQNEAQ (reference sequence). CDR3 nucleotide sequence: TGTGCCAGCAGCTTAACCCAGGGCATTTCACCCCTCCACTTT. Translation: CASSLTQGISPLHF.

The chain carries TRBV10-3 and TRBJ1-5; D may be TRBD1 (5 bases). V was shortened by 6 bases and J by 6 bases, with 15 bases between the two germline ends. The CDR3 runs 14 residues. The germline V gene encodes CDR1 ENHRY and CDR2 SYGVKD. CDR3 loop: CAISPGRAPQPQHF. DNA for the CDR3: TGTGCCATCAGCCCGGGACGGGCCCCTCAGCCCCAGCATTTT.

The chain couples TRBV30 to TRBJ2-5; D unclear. The germline V and J ends were trimmed by 2 bases and 4 bases, with 5 bases remaining between them. The CDR3 length is 11 residues. CDR1 and CDR2 from the germline V gene are GTSNPN and SVGIG (reference sequence). The CDR3 DNA reads as TGTGCCTGGAGTCTAGGAGAGACCCAGTACTTC. Amino acid sequence: CAWSLGETQYF.

This clone was seen only once. This chain connects TRBV2 to TRBJ1-2, with 7 bases matching TRBD1. CDR1 is SNHLY and CDR2 is FYNNEI in the germline V gene. CDR3 size: 13 residues. Trimming removed 8 bases from V and 4 bases from J; junction bases left unmatched: 7. The CDR3 sequence: CASDRVWSYGYTF. The CDR3 bases are TGTGCCAGCGACAGGGTCTGGAGCTATGGCTACACCTTC.

The V call is TRBV7-9, the J call TRBJ1-1, with 8 bases lining up with TRBD1. The length of the CDR3 is 15 residues. Per the germline V gene, CDR1 is SEHNR and CDR2 is FQNEAQ (reference sequence). Unmatched junction bases numbered 8, after V lost 7 bases and J lost 1 base. This CDR3 is CASIKYGQGNTEAFF. CDR3 sequence (DNA): TGTGCCAGCATCAAGTACGGACAGGGGAACACTGAAGCTTTCTTT. Using reference TRBV7-9 and TRBJ1-1 for the parts outside the CDR3, the full variable domain is DTGVSQNPRHKITKRGQNVTFRCDPISEHNRLYWYRQTLGQGPEFLTYFQNEAQLEKSRLLSDRFSAERPKGSFSTLEIQRTEQGDSAMYLCASIKYGQGNTEAFFGQGTRLTVV.

V usage is TRBV19 and J usage is TRBJ1-2; tentative D call: TRBD1 (6 bases). Germline CDR1 reads LNHDA; CDR2 reads SQIVND (reference sequence). The CDR3 totals 14 residues. The V gene lost 5 bases and the J gene lost 7 bases, with 17 bases spanning the gap. The CDR3 region has the DNA TGTGCCAGTAGTCTCCAACAGGGTTCTCTTGGCTACACCTTC. This gives the protein CASSLQQGSLGYTF.

The chain has TRBV19 and TRBJ1-1, with a weak D call TRBD1 (6 bases). Deletions cut 5 bases from V and 3 bases from J, with 10 bases between. Germline CDR1 LNHDA, CDR2 SQIVND (reference sequence). The CDR3 consists of 13 residues. The CDR3 nucleotides read TGTGCCAGTAGTTCTGGACAGTACACTGAAGCTTTCTTT. Translation: CASSSGQYTEAFF.

The chain is built from TRBV7-9 and TRBJ2-7; 10 bases are shared with TRBD2. The CDR3 extends over 18 amino acids. V trimming: 8 bases; J trimming: 0 bases; junction bases outside the gene matches: 16. CDR1 and CDR2 (germline): SEHNR, FQNEAQ (reference sequence). The DNA of the CDR3 is TGTGCCAGCGGACCCAGTCTAGCGGGGGTAAGCATCTCCTACGAGCAGTACTTC. This sequence encodes CASGPSLAGVSISYEQYF.

The chain carries TRBV7-9 and TRBJ2-1; D is uncertain. V was trimmed by 5 bases and J by 9 bases, leaving 8 bases between them. The CDR3 has 11 residues. Germline values: CDR1 SEHNR, CDR2 FQNEAQ (reference sequence). CDR3: CASSRLGEQFF. CDR3 nucleotides: TGTGCCAGCAGCCGTCTAGGTGAGCAGTTCTTC.

V and J are TRBV11-2 and TRBJ1-1, with no clear D. The germline CDR1 and CDR2 sequences are SGHAT and FQNNGV. There are 13 residues in the CDR3. Trimming cost V 4 bases and J 8 bases, with 14 bases left between them. CDR3 bases: TGTGCCAGCAGCTCTCCGGACGGACGCGAAGCTTTCTTT. It translates to CASSSPDGREAFF.

The rearrangement joins TRBV19 to TRBJ1-5; 7 bases align to TRBD1. V dropped 6 bases and J dropped 1; count of bases not matched to a gene: 9. Germline assignment: CDR1 LNHDA and CDR2 SQIVND (reference sequence). The CDR3 totals 16 residues. This CDR3 is CASSLGGDRSNQPQHF. The CDR3 DNA sequence: TGTGCCAGTAGCCTAGGGGGGGACAGAAGCAATCAGCCCCAGCATTTT.

The chain carries TRBV4-3 and TRBJ2-1; no clear D gene. Trimming removed 1 base from V and 5 bases from J, with 12 bases in between. CDR3 length: 15 amino acids. Germline CDR1 LGHNA, CDR2 YSLEER. In DNA, the CDR3 is TGCGCCAGCAGCCAAGGATCAGGTTCCCACAATGAGCAGTTCTTC. This translates into CASSQGSGSHNEQFF.

CDR3 sequence reads: CASSTTRTGWGTEAFF. CDR3 bases: TGTGCCAGTAGTACCACTAGGACAGGGTGGGGCACTGAAGCTTTCTTT. The chain links TRBV19 to TRBJ1-1, with 8 bases lining up with TRBD1. The CDR3 extends over 16 amino acids. Per germline, CDR1 LNHDA and CDR2 SQIVND (reference sequence). V was pared by 4 bases and J by 4 bases, with 11 bases of the junction left unmatched.

The chain couples TRBV18 to TRBJ1-6, with 10 bases that match TRBD1. Losses at the gene ends were 6 bases for V and 9 bases for J; bases not matched to a gene: 5. CDR1 is KGHSH, CDR2 LQKENI, per germline. CDR3 length equals 14 residues. The CDR3 DNA is TGTGCCAGCTCCGGGGACAGGGGACCTTCACCCCTCCACTTT. Translated, it gives CASSGDRGPSPLHF.

The gene calls are TRBV20-1 and TRBJ1-2; D is ambiguous. Germline CDR1 reads DFQATT; CDR2 reads SNEGSKA (reference sequence). V lost 4 bases, J lost 8 bases, and 11 bases lay in between. The CDR3 contains 11 residues. CDR3 amino acids: CSANGEKGYTF. DNA of the CDR3: TGCAGTGCTAACGGGGAGAAGGGCTACACCTTC.

The CDR3 region is CASSQVGNSPLHF. The DNA for the CDR3 is TGTGCCAGCTCACAAGTAGGGAATTCACCCCTCCACTTT. This chain joins TRBV18 and TRBJ1-6; D gene ambiguous. This CDR3 region has 13 residues. Trimming left V 4 bases short and J 7 bases short, with 8 bases between. CDR1 and CDR2 from the germline V gene are KGHSH and LQKENI.

J is TRBJ2-3 and V is TRBV15; D not certain. CDR3 length equals 12 residues. The V gene's germline CDR1 is LNHNV and CDR2 YYDKDF (reference sequence). V was clipped by 3 bases and J by 9 bases, with 10 bases between them. As DNA, the CDR3 is TGTGCCACCAGCAGTGCCGCGAGAACGCAGTATTTT. As protein: CATSSAARTQYF.

The chain joins TRBV4-3 to TRBJ2-5; 8 positions match TRBD2. The CDR3 contains 17 residues. The V and J ends lost 0 bases and 2 bases, in that order; junction bases with no gene match: 8. Germline values: CDR1 LGHNA, CDR2 YSLEER. CDR3 loop: CASSQDLGLAGQETQYF. The DNA for the CDR3 is TGCGCCAGCAGCCAAGATCTTGGACTAGCAGGGCAAGAGACCCAGTACTTC.

The chain joins TRBV19 to TRBJ2-7; D remains ambiguous. Trimming took 4 bases from V and 2 from J, leaving 12 bases between them. Looked up from germline, CDR1 is LNHDA and CDR2 is SQIVND (reference sequence). The CDR3 has 14 amino acids. The CDR3 loop is CASSKEPGAYEQYF. For the CDR3, the DNA is TGTGCCAGTAGTAAGGAACCTGGGGCCTACGAGCAGTACTTC.

The chain joins TRBV7-9 to TRBJ1-3; weak D call: TRBD1 (6 bases). This CDR3 is built from 15 residues. Trimming left V 5 bases short and J 4 bases short, with 15 bases between. CDR1 is SEHNR, CDR2 FQNEAQ, per germline (reference sequence). CDR3 bases: TGTGCCAGCAGCCCCCCCAGGGGATCAGGAAACACCATATATTTT. Translation: CASSPPRGSGNTIYF.

This chain uses TRBV2 with TRBJ1-1; D is unclear. The length of the CDR3 is 13 residues. Germline assignment: CDR1 SNHLY and CDR2 FYNNEI. V dropped 4 bases and J dropped 2 bases, with 8 bases sitting between them. CDR3 coding DNA: TGTGCCAGCAGTGTATACAGCAACACTGAAGCTTTCTTT. This codes for CASSVYSNTEAFF.

The V gene is TRBV4-3, the J gene TRBJ1-1; tentative D call: TRBD1 (6 bases). Trimming removed 0 bases from V and 3 bases from J, with 17 bases in between. This CDR3 contains 17 residues. Germline CDR1 LGHNA, CDR2 YSLEER. CDR3 coding DNA: TGCGCCAGCAGCCAAGAGGACAGAGATTTCAAGCACACTGAAGCTTTCTTT. Its protein product is CASSQEDRDFKHTEAFF.

The chain links TRBV6-5 to TRBJ1-1, with 9 bases lining up with TRBD1. The CDR3 is made up of 15 amino acids. Germline lookup yields CDR1 MNHEY and CDR2 SVGAGI. The J segment lost 4 bases and the V segment lost 4 bases, leaving 7 bases of the junction unmatched. In nucleotides, the CDR3 is TGTGCCAGCAGTTGGGGGGACAGGGCAGTCACTGAAGCTTTCTTT. Its protein is CASSWGDRAVTEAFF.

CDR3 in amino acids: CASSSDRGTEAFF. CDR3 nucleotides: TGTGCCAGCAGCTCGGACAGGGGCACTGAAGCTTTCTTT. The gene calls are TRBV7-8 and TRBJ1-1; 9 nucleotides line up with TRBD1. J lost 4 bases, V lost 4 bases, and 1 base had no gene match. The CDR3 runs to 13 residues. CDR1 is SGHVS, CDR2 FQNEAQ, per germline.